The 7 T cell receptor beta chains in this list originate from one sample, sequenced in a study of T cell changes during pregnancy in multiple sclerosis. TCRdb keeps only in-frame clones here, not all; method: immunoSEQ multiplex PCR. Of some 60,000 clones in the sample, about nine tenths were seen once. The sequenced sample was peripheral blood, obtained in the first trimester of pregnancy. The receptor source for this set is a female donor in good health, enrolled as a control in a pregnancy study.

The V call is TRBV6-5, the J call TRBJ1-6, with D possibly matching TRBD1 (6 bases). V lost 6 bases, J lost 10 bases, and 16 bases lay in between. Germline lookup yields CDR1 MNHEY and CDR2 SVGAGI. This CDR3 region has 14 residues. The CDR3 DNA reads TGTGCCAGCAGCATGTCCATTGGGGGCTCACCCCTCCACTTT. Its protein product is CASSMSIGGSPLHF.

This clone was recorded once. V is TRBV4-1 and J is TRBJ1-5; 7 nucleotides agree with TRBD1. The CDR3 is 16 amino acids. V was clipped by 1 base and J by 4 bases; unmatched bases: 7. CDR1 and CDR2 (germline): MGHRA, YSYEKL. CDR3 sequence (DNA): TGCGCCAGCAGCCAAGTTGTACAGGGGAAAAATCAGCCCCAGCATTTT. This codes for CASSQVVQGKNQPQHF.

V is TRBV28 and J is TRBJ2-3; 9 bases match TRBD2. The CDR3 runs 16 residues. J lost 6 bases, V lost 2 bases, and 9 bases had no gene match. Germline V gene sequence: CDR1 MDHEN, CDR2 SYDVKM. CDR3 in DNA: TGTGCCAGCAGTTTAGGCGGGAGGGGACGAGGGGATACGCAGTATTTT. The encoded protein is CASSLGGRGRGDTQYF.

The chain links TRBV5-4 to TRBJ2-1; 12 bases map to TRBD1. There are 16 residues in the CDR3. In germline, CDR1 is SGHNT, CDR2 YYREEE (reference sequence). V lost 3 bases to trimming and J lost 6 bases; unmatched junction nucleotides: 7. This CDR3 reads CASSSPPGQGANEQFF. The CDR3 region has the DNA TGTGCCAGCAGCTCTCCGCCGGGACAGGGGGCCAATGAGCAGTTCTTC.

The rearrangement joins TRBV10-3 to TRBJ2-3; the match to TRBD1 covers 7 bases. V shed 9 bases, J shed 2 bases, and the junction held 8 bases outside the gene matches. Germline-derived CDR1 and CDR2 are ENHRY and SYGVKD. This CDR3 has 14 residues. CDR3 loop: CAITTGPLTDTQYF. Here the CDR3 DNA reads TGTGCCATTACGACAGGGCCACTCACAGATACGCAGTATTTT.

The rearrangement uses TRBV6-1 and TRBJ2-4; 10 bases map to TRBD2. CDR1 and CDR2 from the germline V gene are MNHNS and SASEGT. J was trimmed by 9 bases and V by 6 bases; bases with no gene match: 8. The CDR3 extends over 14 amino acids. In DNA form, the CDR3 reads TGTGCCAGCAGGACCGGGACTAGCGATATCATTCAGTACTTC. Translating gives CASRTGTSDIIQYF.

J is TRBJ2-3 and V is TRBV6-5; 8 bases line up with TRBD2. This CDR3 has 14 amino acids. V dropped 11 bases and J dropped 0; count of bases not matched to a gene: 7. Germline V lookup: CDR1 MNHEY, CDR2 SVGAGI. The CDR3 here is CAPPPSGSTDTQYF. In DNA, the CDR3 is TGTGCCCCCCCTCCTAGCGGGAGCACAGATACGCAGTATTTT.